This entry lists 9 T cell receptor beta chains sequenced from one sample in a study of OX40 agonist ivuxolimab in advanced cancers. Receptor libraries were prepared by the immunoSEQ multiplex PCR assay. The table was pulled from immuneACCESS by TCRdb, which kept in-frame rearrangements only. Such tables lose some clones; where checked, under half of the loss comes from unresolved V genes, and the rest has no known cause. For this sample there are around 58,000 clones; 80% to 90% appear just once. The biggest ten clones account for around 1.5% of the sample. Material: CD4+ or CD8+ T cells sorted from blood, obtained in a trial of the OX40 agonist ivuxolimab. These receptors were obtained from an adult with an advanced solid tumor such as melanoma, head and neck, liver or kidney cancer.

The gene calls are TRBV21-1 and TRBJ1-3. TRBV21-1 corresponds to a pseudogene. This CDR3 spans 14 amino acids. CDR3 sequence reads: CASSSFLPGNTIYF. As DNA, the CDR3 is TGTGCCAGCAGCTCATTCCTGCCTGGAAACACCATATATTTT.

A single count supports this clone. This chain links TRBV7-2 with TRBJ2-1; D is unresolved. The germline V and J ends were trimmed by 5 bases and 7 bases, with 9 bases remaining between them. The CDR3 runs to 12 residues. Germline V lookup: CDR1 SGHTA, CDR2 FQGNSA. CDR3 amino acids: CASSLQRNEQFF. DNA of the CDR3: TGTGCCAGCAGCCTACAGAGGAATGAGCAGTTCTTC.

The genes are TRBV13 and TRBJ1-1; tentatively, D is TRBD1 (5 bases). CDR3 length: 12 residues. CDR1 and CDR2 from the germline V gene are PRHDT and FYEKMQ (reference sequence). Trimming cost V 8 bases and J 5 bases, with 12 bases left between them. CDR3 nucleotide sequence: TGTGCCAGCCGGGGCGGTGGTACTGAAGCTTTCTTT. Amino acids: CASRGGGTEAFF. Full variable domain (remainder filled in from reference TRBV13 and TRBJ1-1): AAGVIQSPRHLIKEKRETATLKCYPIPRHDTVYWYQQGPGQDPQFLISFYEKMQSDKGSIPDRFSAQQFSDYHSELNMSSLELGDSALYFCASRGGGTEAFFGQGTRLTVV.

This clone has a handful of counts. The J gene is TRBJ2-6, the V gene TRBV5-1, with D unclear. CDR3 length: 16 residues. Trimming removed 4 bases from V and 0 bases from J, with 11 bases in between. The germline V gene encodes CDR1 SGHRS and CDR2 YFSETQ. For the CDR3, the DNA is TGCGCCAGCAGCCTGGACCCAAGCTCTGGGGCCAACGTCCTGACTTTC. Amino acids: CASSLDPSSGANVLTF.

This sequence joins TRBV19 and TRBJ2-2; D is undetermined. The CDR3 length is 14 residues. CDR1 is LNHDA, CDR2 SQIVND, per germline (reference sequence). Trimming took off 9 bases at V and 4 bases at J, with 15 bases between the two ends. The CDR3 nucleotides read TGTGCCAGCTCAGACTGGCTCGGCACCGGGGAGCTGTTTTTT. Its protein product is CASSDWLGTGELFF.

V is TRBV30 and J is TRBJ2-7; the D is unclear. The germline V and J ends were trimmed by 3 bases and 0 bases, with 3 bases remaining between them. Germline assignment: CDR1 GTSNPN and CDR2 SVGIG (reference sequence). The CDR3 runs to 11 residues. The CDR3 bases are TGTGCCTGGAGCATCTCCTACGAGCAGTACTTC. This gives the protein CAWSISYEQYF.

The genes are TRBV6-6 and TRBJ2-7, with D uncertain. Germline V lookup: CDR1 MNHNY, CDR2 SVGAGI (reference sequence). The V gene lost 2 bases and the J gene lost 7 bases, with 9 bases spanning the gap. This CDR3 is 12 amino acids long. CDR3 nucleotide sequence: TGTGCCAGCAGTTACAACTCCAGGGAGCAGTACTTC. This encodes CASSYNSREQYF.

This sequence joins TRBV5-1 and TRBJ2-3; D ambiguous. The CDR3 spans 15 residues. The V end lost 4 bases, the J end lost 6 bases, and 18 bases lay between the germline ends. From germline, CDR1 is SGHRS and CDR2 YFSETQ. CDR3 protein: CASSPRLAAADTQYF. The CDR3 DNA reads TGCGCCAGCAGCCCCCGATTAGCTGCCGCTGATACGCAGTATTTT. The full variable domain, in which reference TRBV5-1 and TRBJ2-3 provide the parts outside the CDR3, is KAGVTQTPRYLIKTRGQQVTLSCSPISGHRSVSWYQQTPGQGLQFLFEYFSETQRNKGNFPGRFSGRQFSNSRSEMNVSTLELGDSALYLCASSPRLAAADTQYFGPGTRLTVL.

This clone was recorded once. The CDR3 DNA is TGTGCCAGCTCACCCGAAAAAGGGACGGTGAACACTGAAGCTTTCTTT. Protein: CASSPEKGTVNTEAFF. V usage is TRBV18 and J usage is TRBJ1-1, with a possible D match to TRBD1 (5 bases). Per germline, CDR1 KGHSH and CDR2 LQKENI. This CDR3 region has 16 residues. Deletions cut 3 bases from V and 0 bases from J, with 14 bases between.